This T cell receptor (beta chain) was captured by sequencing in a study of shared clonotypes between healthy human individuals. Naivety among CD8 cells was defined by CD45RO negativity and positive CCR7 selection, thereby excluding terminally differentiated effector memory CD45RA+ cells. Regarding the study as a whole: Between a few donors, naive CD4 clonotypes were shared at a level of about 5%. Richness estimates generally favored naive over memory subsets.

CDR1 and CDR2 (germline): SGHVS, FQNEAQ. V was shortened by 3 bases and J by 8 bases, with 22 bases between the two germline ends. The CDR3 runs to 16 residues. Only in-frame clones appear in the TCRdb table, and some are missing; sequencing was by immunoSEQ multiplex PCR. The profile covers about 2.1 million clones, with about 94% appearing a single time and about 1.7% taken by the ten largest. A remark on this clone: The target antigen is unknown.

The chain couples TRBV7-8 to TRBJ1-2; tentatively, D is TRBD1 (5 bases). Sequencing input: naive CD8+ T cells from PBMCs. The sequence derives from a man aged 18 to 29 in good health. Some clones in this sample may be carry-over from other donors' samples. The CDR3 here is CASSFETPRGRTGYTF. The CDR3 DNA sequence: TGTGCCAGCAGCTTCGAGACCCCGAGGGGCAGGACCGGCTACACCTTC. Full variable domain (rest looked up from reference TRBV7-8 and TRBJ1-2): GAGVSQSPRYKVAKRGQDVALRCDPISGHVSLFWYQQALGQGPEFLTYFQNEAQLDKSGLPSDRFFAERPEGSVSTLKIQRTQQEDSAVYLCASSFETPRGRTGYTFGSGTRLTVV.